In its sample, the clone carrying this T cell receptor beta chain was seen a few times. This record belongs to a study of radiation and T cells in renal cell carcinoma. As to time point: blood 4 weeks post-SBRT, at nephrectomy. Indicated treatment: 15 Gy SBRT to primary tumor, nephrectomy 4 weeks later. This renal cell carcinoma was of the clear cell type. Trimming left V 5 bases short and J 4 bases short, with 11 bases between. The CDR3 runs 13 residues. Germline V gene sequence: CDR1 SEHNR, CDR2 FQNEAQ (reference sequence). Assay used: immunoSEQ multiplex PCR; TCRdb lists only in-frame clones, some missing. This sample yields about 64,000 clones, of which about 80% are seen a single time; about 6.8% belongs to the top ten.

The source material was blood, sampled from a patient whose treatment included radiotherapy and nephrectomy. The origin of this receptor is a man aged 60 to 75 with renal cell carcinoma. V is TRBV7-9 and J is TRBJ2-5; TRBD1 might be the D (6 bases). The chain's CDR3 is CASSRTGSETQYF. DNA for the CDR3: TGTGCCAGCAGCCGCACAGGGTCAGAGACCCAGTACTTC.